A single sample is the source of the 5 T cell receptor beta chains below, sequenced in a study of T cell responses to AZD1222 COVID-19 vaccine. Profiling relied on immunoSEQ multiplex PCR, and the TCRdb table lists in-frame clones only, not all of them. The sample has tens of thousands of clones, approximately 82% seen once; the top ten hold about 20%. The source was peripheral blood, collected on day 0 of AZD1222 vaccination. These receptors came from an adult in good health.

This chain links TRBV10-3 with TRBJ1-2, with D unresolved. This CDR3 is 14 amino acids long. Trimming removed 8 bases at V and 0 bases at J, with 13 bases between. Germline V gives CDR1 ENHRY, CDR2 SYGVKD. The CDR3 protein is CAIPRRDSNYGYTF. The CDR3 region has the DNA TGTGCCATCCCTCGGCGCGATTCTAACTATGGCTACACCTTC.

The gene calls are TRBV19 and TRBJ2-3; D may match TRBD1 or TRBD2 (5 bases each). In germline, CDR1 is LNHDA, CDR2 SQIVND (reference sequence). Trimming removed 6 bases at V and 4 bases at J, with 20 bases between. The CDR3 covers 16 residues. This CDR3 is CASSAGRLVGADTQYF. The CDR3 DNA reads TGTGCCAGTAGCGCAGGGAGACTGGTAGGGGCAGATACGCAGTATTTT.

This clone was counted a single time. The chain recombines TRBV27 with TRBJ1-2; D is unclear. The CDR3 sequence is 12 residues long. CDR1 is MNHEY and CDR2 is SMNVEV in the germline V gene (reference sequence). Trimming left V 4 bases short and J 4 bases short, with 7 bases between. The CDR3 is CASSYSGYGYTF. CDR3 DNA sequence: TGTGCCAGCAGTTACAGTGGCTATGGCTACACCTTC.

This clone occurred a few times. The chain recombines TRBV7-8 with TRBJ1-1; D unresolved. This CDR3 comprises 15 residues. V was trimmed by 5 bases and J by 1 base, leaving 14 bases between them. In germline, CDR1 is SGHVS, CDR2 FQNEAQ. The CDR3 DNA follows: TGTGCCAGCAGCCCGAGAAGGGTCCAGAACACTGAAGCTTTCTTT. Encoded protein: CASSPRRVQNTEAFF.

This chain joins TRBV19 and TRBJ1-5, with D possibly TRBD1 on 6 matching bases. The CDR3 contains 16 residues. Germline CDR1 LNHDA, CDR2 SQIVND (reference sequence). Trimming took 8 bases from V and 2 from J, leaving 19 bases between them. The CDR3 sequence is CASGIPAQGGNQPQHF. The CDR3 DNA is TGTGCCAGTGGAATCCCGGCACAGGGTGGCAATCAGCCCCAGCATTTT.